One and the same sample provided the 10 T cell receptor beta chains below, sequenced in a study of cytomegalovirus exposure and HLA in healthy donors. PCR was performed using 60 Vbeta and 13 Jbeta primers. TCRdb's table, derived via immunoSEQ multiplex PCR, lists solely in-frame clones and lacks some. Its listing shows 100,000 to 150,000 clones. Sequencing input: PBMCs. Receptor source: a man aged 40-55 years in good health and CMV-seronegative.

The CDR3 DNA sequence: TGTGCCAGCAGTGTCGGGAGGGCCTATTACAATGAGCAGTTCTTC. Amino acids: CASSVGRAYYNEQFF. The V and J genes are TRBV6-4 and TRBJ2-1; 8 positions match TRBD2. Losses at the gene ends were 4 bases for V and 4 bases for J; bases not matched to a gene: 6. The length of the CDR3 is 15 residues. Germline V CDR1 and CDR2: MRHNA, SNTAGT.

V is TRBV25-1 and J is TRBJ2-1; 9 positions match TRBD1. The length of the CDR3 is 15 residues. The J segment lost 6 bases and the V segment lost 7 bases, leaving 10 bases of the junction unmatched. Germline-derived CDR1 and CDR2 are MGHDK and SYGVNS. For the CDR3, the DNA is TGTGCCAGCACCCCGCGGGGACAGGGTTCCAATGAGCAGTTCTTC. Amino acids: CASTPRGQGSNEQFF.

Here the CDR3 reads CASSPRGGGVTYNEQFF. CDR3 in DNA: TGCGCCAGCAGCCCCCGGGGAGGGGGAGTAACCTACAATGAGCAGTTCTTC. The rearrangement links TRBV4-1 to TRBJ2-1, with D perhaps matching TRBD2 (7 bases). The CDR3 sequence is 17 residues long. Germline values: CDR1 MGHRA, CDR2 YSYEKL. V was clipped by 4 bases and J by 2 bases, with 18 bases between them.

The chain couples TRBV5-1 to TRBJ2-7; 7 nucleotides agree with TRBD2. The CDR3 length is 14 residues. The ends lost 9 bases at V and 3 bases at J; junction bases unmatched: 12. Germline V CDR1 and CDR2: SGHRS, YFSETQ. In DNA, the CDR3 is TGCGCCACCAGGATAGGCGGGAGTAGCTACGAGCAGTACTTC. Protein: CATRIGGSSYEQYF.

Of note for this clone: An end of the junction does not agree with germline; a read error may underlie this. This chain joins TRBV7-7 and TRBJ2-3, with TRBD2 identical over 7 bases. The CDR3 is 18 amino acids. Germline V gene lookup returns CDR1 SSHAT and CDR2 FNYEAQ (reference sequence). The CDR3 nucleotides are TGTGCTAGCAGCTCCGGCGGACTAGGGACTCCGGGCGCAGATACGCAGTATTTT. This translates into CASSSGGLGTPGADTQYF.

The chain carries TRBV5-1 and TRBJ1-1; possibly TRBD1 for D (6 bases). Trimming shortened V by 3 bases and J by 4 bases, and 13 bases separated the two germline ends. The length of the CDR3 is 14 residues. CDR1 SGHRS and CDR2 YFSETQ come from the germline V gene. CDR3 coding DNA: TGCGCCAGCAGCTCACAGGGAGGGGTCACTGAAGCTTTCTTT. Translated, it gives CASSSQGGVTEAFF.

The chain couples TRBV5-4 to TRBJ2-7; no reliable D call. The CDR3 sequence is 13 residues long. V lost 4 bases and J 1 base, leaving 9 bases between the germline ends. From germline, CDR1 is SGHNT and CDR2 YYREEE (reference sequence). CDR3 region: CASSRALSYEQYF. The CDR3 region has the DNA TGTGCCAGCAGCCGCGCCCTATCCTACGAGCAGTACTTC.

The CDR3: CASSSDRSGVGEQFF. The CDR3 region has the DNA TGTGCCAGCAGCTCAGACAGGTCAGGGGTGGGTGAGCAGTTCTTC. This chain connects TRBV5-6 to TRBJ2-1, with D possibly TRBD1 on 6 matching bases. The V end was cut by 3 bases, the J end by 9 bases, with 19 bases between. Germline values: CDR1 SGHDT, CDR2 YYEEEE. The CDR3 length is 15 residues.

The chain combines TRBV30 with TRBJ2-5, with 7 nucleotides matching TRBD2. V shed 8 bases, J shed 2 bases, and the junction held 2 bases outside the gene matches. The CDR3 sequence is 11 residues long. Germline CDR1 and CDR2: GTSNPN and SVGIG (reference sequence). The CDR3 is CAGGEQETQYF. CDR3 sequence (DNA): TGTGCCGGGGGGGAGCAAGAGACCCAGTACTTC.

The rearrangement links TRBV2 to TRBJ2-7; the D gene is possibly TRBD1 (5 bases). The CDR3 contains 14 residues. V lost 4 bases, J lost 3 bases, and 13 bases lay in between. Germline V gene data show CDR1 as SNHLY and CDR2 as FYNNEI. The CDR3 reads CASSGSQRGYEQYF. CDR3 DNA: TGTGCCAGCAGTGGTTCGCAAAGGGGCTACGAGCAGTACTTC.